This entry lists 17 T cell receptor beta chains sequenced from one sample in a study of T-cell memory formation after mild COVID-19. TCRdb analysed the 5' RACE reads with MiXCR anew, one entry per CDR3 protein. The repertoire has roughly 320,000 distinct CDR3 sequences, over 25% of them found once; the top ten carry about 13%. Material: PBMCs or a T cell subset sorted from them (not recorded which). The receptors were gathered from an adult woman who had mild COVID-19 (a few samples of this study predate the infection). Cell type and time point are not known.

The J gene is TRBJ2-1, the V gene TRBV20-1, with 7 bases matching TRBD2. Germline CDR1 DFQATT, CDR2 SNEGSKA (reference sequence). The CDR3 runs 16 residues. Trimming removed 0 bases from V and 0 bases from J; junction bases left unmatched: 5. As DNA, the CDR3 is TGCAGTGCTAGAGATATGGGCGGGAGCTCCTACAATGAGCAGTTCTTC. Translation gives CSARDMGGSSYNEQFF.

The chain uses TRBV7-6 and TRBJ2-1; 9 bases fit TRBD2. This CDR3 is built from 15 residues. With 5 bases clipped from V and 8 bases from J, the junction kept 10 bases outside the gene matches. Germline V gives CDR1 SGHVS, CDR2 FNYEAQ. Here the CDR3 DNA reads TGTGCCAGCAGCGCGAATAGCGGGAGCGGGGATGAGCAGTTCTTC. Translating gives CASSANSGSGDEQFF. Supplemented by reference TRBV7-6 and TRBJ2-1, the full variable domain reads GAGVSQSPRYKVTKRGQDVALRCDPISGHVSLYWYRQALGQGPEFLTYFNYEAQQDKSGLPNDRFSAERPEGSISTLTIQRTEQRDSAMYRCASSANSGSGDEQFFGPGTRLTVL.

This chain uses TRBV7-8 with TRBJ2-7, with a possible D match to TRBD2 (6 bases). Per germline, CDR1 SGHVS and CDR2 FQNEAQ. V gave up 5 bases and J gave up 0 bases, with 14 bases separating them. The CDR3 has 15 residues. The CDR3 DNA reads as TGTGCCAGCAGCCCCAGAGGAGGGTCCTCCTACGAGCAGTACTTC. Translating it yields CASSPRGGSSYEQYF.

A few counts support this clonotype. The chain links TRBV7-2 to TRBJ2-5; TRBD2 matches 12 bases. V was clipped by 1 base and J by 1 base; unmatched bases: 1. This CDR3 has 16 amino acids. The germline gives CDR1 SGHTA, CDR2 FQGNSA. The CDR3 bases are TGTGCCAGCAGCTTAGGGGGACTAGCGGGCCAAGAGACCCAGTACTTC. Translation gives CASSLGGLAGQETQYF.

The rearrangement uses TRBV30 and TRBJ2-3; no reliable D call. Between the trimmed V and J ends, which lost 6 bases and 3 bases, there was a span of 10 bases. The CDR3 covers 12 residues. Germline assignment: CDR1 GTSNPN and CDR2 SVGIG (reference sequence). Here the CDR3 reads CACRGLTDTQYF. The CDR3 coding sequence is TGTGCCTGCCGCGGATTGACAGATACGCAGTATTTT.

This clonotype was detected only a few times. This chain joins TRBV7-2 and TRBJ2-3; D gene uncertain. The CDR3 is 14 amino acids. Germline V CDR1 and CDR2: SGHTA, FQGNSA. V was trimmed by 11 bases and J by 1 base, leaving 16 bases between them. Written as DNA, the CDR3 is TGTGCCGGCACTTGGGATTGGGGCACAGATACGCAGTATTTT. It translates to CAGTWDWGTDTQYF. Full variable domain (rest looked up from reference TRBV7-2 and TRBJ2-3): GAGVSQSPSNKVTEKGKDVELRCDPISGHTALYWYRQSLGQGLEFLIYFQGNSAPDKSGLPSDRFSAERTGGSVSTLTIQRTQQEDSAVYLCAGTWDWGTDTQYFGPGTRLTVL.

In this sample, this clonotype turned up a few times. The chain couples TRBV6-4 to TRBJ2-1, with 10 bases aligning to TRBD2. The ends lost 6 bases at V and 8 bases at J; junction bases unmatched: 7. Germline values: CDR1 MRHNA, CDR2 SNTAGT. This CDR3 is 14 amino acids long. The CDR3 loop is CASSLAGEYDEQFF. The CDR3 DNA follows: TGTGCCAGCAGCCTAGCGGGAGAATACGATGAGCAGTTCTTC.

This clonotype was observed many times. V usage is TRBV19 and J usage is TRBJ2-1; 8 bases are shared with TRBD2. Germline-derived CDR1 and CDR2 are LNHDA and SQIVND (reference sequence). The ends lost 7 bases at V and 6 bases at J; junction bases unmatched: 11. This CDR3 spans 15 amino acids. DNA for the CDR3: TGTGCCAGTAAATGGGTCGCGGGAGGAATCAATGAGCAGTTCTTC. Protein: CASKWVAGGINEQFF. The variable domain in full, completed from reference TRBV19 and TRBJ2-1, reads DGGITQSPKYLFRKEGQNVTLSCEQNLNHDAMYWYRQDPGQGLRLIYYSQIVNDFQKGDIAEGYSVSREKKESFPLTVTSAQKNPTAFYLCASKWVAGGINEQFFGPGTRLTVL.

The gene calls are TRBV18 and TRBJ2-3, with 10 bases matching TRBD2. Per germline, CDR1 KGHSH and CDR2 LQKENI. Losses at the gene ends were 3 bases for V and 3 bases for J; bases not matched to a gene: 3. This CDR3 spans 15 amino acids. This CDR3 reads CASSPASGGTDTQYF. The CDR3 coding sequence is TGTGCCAGCTCACCCGCTAGCGGGGGTACAGATACGCAGTATTTT.

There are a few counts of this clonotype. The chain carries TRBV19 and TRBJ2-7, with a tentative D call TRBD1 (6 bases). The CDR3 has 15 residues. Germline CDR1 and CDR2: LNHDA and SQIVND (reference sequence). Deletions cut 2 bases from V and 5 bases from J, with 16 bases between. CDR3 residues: CASSITAGARNEQYF. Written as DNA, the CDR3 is TGTGCCAGTAGTATAACGGCAGGGGCCCGGAACGAGCAGTACTTC.

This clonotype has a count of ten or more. In DNA, the CDR3 is TGTGCCAGCAGCCTAGCGGGTCCTGCCTACAATGAGCAGTTCTTC. It is translated as CASSLAGPAYNEQFF. The chain joins TRBV6-5 to TRBJ2-1; 8 positions agree with TRBD2. CDR1 and CDR2 (germline): MNHEY, SVGAGI. This CDR3 is built from 15 residues. J was trimmed by 2 bases and V by 6 bases; bases with no gene match: 6.

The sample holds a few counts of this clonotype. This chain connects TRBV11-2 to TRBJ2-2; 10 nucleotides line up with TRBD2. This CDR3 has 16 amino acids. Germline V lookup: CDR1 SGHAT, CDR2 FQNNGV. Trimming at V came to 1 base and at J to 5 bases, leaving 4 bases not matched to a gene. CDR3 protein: CASSLVLAGVTGELFF. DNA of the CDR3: TGTGCCAGCAGCTTAGTCCTAGCGGGAGTTACCGGGGAGCTGTTTTTT.

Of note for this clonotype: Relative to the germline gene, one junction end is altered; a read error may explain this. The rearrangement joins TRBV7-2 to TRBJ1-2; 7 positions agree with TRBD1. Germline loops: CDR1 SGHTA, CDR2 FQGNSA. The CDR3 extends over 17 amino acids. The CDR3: CASSVRRGLLPNYAYTF. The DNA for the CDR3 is TGTGCCAGCAGCGTCCGTAGGGGGCTCCTTCCGAACTATGCCTACACCTTC.

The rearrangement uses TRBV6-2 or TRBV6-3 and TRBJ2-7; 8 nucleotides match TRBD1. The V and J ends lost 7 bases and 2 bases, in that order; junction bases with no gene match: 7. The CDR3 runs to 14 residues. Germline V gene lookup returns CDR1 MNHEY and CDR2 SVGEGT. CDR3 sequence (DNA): TGTGCCAGCATCCTCGGGACAGGCCCCTACGAGCAGTACTTC. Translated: CASILGTGPYEQYF.

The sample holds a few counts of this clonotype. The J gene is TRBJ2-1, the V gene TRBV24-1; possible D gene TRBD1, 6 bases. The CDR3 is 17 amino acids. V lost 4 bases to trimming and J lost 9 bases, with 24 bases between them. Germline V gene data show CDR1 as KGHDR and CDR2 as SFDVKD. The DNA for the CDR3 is TGTGCCACCAGTGAGACCAAGGACAGCTCCCTGGGCACTGAGCAGTTCTTC. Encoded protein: CATSETKDSSLGTEQFF.

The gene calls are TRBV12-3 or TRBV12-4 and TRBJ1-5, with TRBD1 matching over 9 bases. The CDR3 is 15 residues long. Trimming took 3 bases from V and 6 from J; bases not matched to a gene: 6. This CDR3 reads CASSLGTGYTQPQHF. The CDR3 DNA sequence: TGTGCCAGCAGTTTGGGGACAGGGTACACTCAGCCCCAGCATTTT.

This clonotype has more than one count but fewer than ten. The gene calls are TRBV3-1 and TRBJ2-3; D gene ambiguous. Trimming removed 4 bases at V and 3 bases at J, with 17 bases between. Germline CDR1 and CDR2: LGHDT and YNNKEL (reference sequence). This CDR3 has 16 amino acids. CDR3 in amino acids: CASSPRQSGLTDTQYF. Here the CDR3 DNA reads TGTGCCAGCAGCCCAAGACAATCGGGTTTAACAGATACGCAGTATTTT.